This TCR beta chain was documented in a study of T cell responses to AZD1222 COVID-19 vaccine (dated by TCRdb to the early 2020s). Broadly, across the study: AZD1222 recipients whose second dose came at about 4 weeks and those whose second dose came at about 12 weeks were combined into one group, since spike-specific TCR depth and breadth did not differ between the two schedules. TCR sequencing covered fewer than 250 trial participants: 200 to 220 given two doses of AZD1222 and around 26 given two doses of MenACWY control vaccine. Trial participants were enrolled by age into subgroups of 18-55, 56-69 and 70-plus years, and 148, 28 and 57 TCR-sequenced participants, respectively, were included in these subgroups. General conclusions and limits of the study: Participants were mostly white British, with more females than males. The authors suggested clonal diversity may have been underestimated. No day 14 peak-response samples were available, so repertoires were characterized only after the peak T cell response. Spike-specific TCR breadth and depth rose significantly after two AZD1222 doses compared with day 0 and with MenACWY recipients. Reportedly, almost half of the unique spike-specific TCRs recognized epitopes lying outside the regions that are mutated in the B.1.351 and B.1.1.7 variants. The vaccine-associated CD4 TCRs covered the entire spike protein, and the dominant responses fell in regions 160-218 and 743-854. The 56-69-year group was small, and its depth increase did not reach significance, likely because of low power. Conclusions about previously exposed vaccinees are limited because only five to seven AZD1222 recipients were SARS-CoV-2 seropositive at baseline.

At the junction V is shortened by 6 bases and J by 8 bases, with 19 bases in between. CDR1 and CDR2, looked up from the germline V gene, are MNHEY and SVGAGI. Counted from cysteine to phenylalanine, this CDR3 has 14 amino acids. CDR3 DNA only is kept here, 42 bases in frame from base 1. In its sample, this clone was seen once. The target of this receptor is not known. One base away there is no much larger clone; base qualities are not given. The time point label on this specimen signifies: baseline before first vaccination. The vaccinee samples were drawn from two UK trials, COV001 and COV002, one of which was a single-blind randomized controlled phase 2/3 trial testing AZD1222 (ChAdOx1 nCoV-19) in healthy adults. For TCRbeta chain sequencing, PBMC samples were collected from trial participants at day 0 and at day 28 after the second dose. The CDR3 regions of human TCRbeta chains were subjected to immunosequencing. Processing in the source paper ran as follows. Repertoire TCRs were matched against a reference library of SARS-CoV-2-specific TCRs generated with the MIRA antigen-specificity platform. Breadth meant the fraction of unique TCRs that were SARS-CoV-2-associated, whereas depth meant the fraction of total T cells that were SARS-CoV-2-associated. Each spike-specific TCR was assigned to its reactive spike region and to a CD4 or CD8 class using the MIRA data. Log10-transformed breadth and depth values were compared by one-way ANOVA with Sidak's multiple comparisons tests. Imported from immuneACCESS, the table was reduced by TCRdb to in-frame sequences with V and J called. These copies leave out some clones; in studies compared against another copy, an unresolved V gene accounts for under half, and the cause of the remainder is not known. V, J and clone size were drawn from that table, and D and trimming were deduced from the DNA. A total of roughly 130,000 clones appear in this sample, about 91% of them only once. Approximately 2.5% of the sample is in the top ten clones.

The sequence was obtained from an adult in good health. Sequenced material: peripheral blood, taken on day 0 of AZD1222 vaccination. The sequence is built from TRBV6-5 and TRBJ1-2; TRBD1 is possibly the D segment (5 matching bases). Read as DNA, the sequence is TGTGCCAGCAGCCAAGACAGTCCCTGGGGGGGCTACACCTTC. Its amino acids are CASSQDSPWGGYTF.